This entry concerns a single T cell receptor beta chain. The sample comes from a study of blood T cells in healthy people across ages. Primed by a sample-barcoded 5' primer and a J-beta primer mix, a second PCR proceeded for about 7 to 11 cycles. MiXCR, applied by TCRdb to the 5' RACE reads, yields one record per CDR3 protein. The repertoire consists of around 690,000 distinct CDR3 sequences, with about 54% occurring once and the leading ten covering approximately 40%. V lost 7 bases and J 0 bases, leaving 12 bases between the germline ends. The CDR3 is 14 amino acids. Sequenced sample: blood. The rearrangement joins TRBV12-3 or TRBV12-4 to TRBJ2-5; D possibly corresponds to TRBD2 (6 bases). This receptor was identified in a man aged 55 to 69 in good health. CDR3 amino acids: CASNPGRYQETQYF. The CDR3 DNA sequence: TGTGCCAGCAATCCGGGGAGGTACCAAGAGACCCAGTACTTC.